One sample yielded the 6 T cell receptor beta chains listed below, sequenced in a study of molecular identifiers for immune sequencing clone quantification. One entry per CDR3 protein, called by TCRdb with MiXCR from the PCR reads. Of about 70,000 distinct CDR3 sequences in the sample, 18% are singletons; the top ten hold nearly 1.5%. Sample: naive CD8+ T cells from blood, with Jurkat cell RNA spiked in. The subset is: FACS-sorted CD8+CD4-CCR7+CD45RA+ naive T cells. The receptors originated from a human donor in good health. Some libraries in this study had Jurkat cell RNA spiked in.

Many counts were recorded for this clonotype. This sequence joins TRBV24-1 and TRBJ2-7; a weak D match, TRBD1 (6 bases). The CDR3 totals 15 residues. In germline, CDR1 is KGHDR, CDR2 SFDVKD. V lost 4 bases, J lost 6 bases, and 18 bases lay in between. The DNA of the CDR3 is TGTGCCACCAGTGAAAATACAGGGCGTTTCGGCGAGCAGTACTTC. Its protein is CATSENTGRFGEQYF.

This clonotype was observed many times. The V call is TRBV6-2 or TRBV6-3, the J call TRBJ1-2, with 12 bases identical to TRBD1. The junction had 5 bases not matched to a gene; V was cut back by 5 bases and J by 4 bases. Germline assignment: CDR1 MNHEY and CDR2 SVGEGT. The length of the CDR3 is 15 residues. The CDR3 protein is CASSEGTGGVYGYTF. Here the CDR3 DNA reads TGTGCCAGCAGTGAAGGGACAGGGGGCGTCTATGGCTACACCTTC.

In regard to this clonotype: A much more abundant neighbour one base away suggests this may be a read error. CDR3 sequence: CASNMTLKETQYF. The CDR3, as DNA: TGTGCCAGCAACATGACTCTGAAAGAGACCCAGTACTTC. The V call is TRBV11-2, the J call TRBJ2-5; D is unclear. The CDR3 contains 13 residues. V lost 7 bases, J lost 3 bases, and 12 bases lay in between. CDR1 and CDR2 from the germline V gene are SGHAT and FQNNGV.

This clonotype occurred many times. V and J are TRBV25-1 and TRBJ2-2; D is undetermined. CDR1 is MGHDK and CDR2 is SYGVNS in the germline V gene. The CDR3 is 16 residues long. Trimming shortened V by 2 bases and J by 6 bases, and 16 bases separated the two germline ends. The CDR3 coding sequence is TGTGCCAGCAGTGAAGGCTGGTCAGTTACACCCGGGGAGCTGTTTTTT. Translated, it gives CASSEGWSVTPGELFF.

This clonotype was seen ten or more times. The chain uses TRBV7-9 and TRBJ1-5; D unresolved. From germline, CDR1 is SEHNR and CDR2 FQNEAQ (reference sequence). This CDR3 spans 16 amino acids. V lost 2 bases, J lost 4 bases, and 15 bases lay in between. CDR3 DNA: TGTGCCAGCAGCTTATTTTGGGGAACGGAAAATCAGCCCCAGCATTTT. Amino acid sequence: CASSLFWGTENQPQHF.

This clonotype was seen ten or more times. The chain joins TRBV12-3 or TRBV12-4 to TRBJ1-1; no definite D call. Deletions cut 5 bases from V and 1 base from J, with 8 bases between. The CDR3 extends over 13 amino acids. CDR3 in amino acids: CASSSYRNTEAFF. CDR3 coding DNA: TGTGCCAGCAGTAGCTACCGGAACACTGAAGCTTTCTTT.